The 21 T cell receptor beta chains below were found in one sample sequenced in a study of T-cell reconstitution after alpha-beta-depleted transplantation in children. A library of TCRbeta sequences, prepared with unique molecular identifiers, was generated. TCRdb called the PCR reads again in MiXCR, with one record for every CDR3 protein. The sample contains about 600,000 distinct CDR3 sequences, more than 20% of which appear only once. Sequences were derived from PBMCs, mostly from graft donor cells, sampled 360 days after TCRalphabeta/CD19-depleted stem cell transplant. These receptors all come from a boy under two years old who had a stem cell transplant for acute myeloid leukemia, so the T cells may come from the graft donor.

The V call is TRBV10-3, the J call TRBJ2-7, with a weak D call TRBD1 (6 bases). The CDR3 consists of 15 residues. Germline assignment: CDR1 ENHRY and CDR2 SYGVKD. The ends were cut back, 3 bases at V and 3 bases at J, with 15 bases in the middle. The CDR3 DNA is TGTGCCATCAGTGATCCAGGGGACCTCCGCTACGAGCAGTACTTC. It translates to CAISDPGDLRYEQYF.

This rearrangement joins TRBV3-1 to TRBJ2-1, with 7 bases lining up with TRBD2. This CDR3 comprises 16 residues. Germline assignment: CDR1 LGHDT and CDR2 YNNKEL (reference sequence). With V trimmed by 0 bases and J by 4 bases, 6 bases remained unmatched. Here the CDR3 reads CASSQDPLAAYNEQFF. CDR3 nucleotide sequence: TGTGCCAGCAGCCAAGATCCCCTAGCGGCATACAATGAGCAGTTCTTC.

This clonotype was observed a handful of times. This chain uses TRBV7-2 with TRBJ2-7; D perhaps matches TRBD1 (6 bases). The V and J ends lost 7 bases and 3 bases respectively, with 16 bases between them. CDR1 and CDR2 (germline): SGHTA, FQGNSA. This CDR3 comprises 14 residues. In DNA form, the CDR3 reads TGTGCCAGCACCCCCCTGACAGGAGACTACGAGCAGTACTTC. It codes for CASTPLTGDYEQYF.

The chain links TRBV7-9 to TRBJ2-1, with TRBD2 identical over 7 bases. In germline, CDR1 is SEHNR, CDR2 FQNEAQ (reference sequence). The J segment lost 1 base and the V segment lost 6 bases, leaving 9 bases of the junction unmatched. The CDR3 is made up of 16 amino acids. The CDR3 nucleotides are TGTGCCAGCAGATCTAGGACGGGGGGTTCCTACAATGAGCAGTTCTTC. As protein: CASRSRTGGSYNEQFF.

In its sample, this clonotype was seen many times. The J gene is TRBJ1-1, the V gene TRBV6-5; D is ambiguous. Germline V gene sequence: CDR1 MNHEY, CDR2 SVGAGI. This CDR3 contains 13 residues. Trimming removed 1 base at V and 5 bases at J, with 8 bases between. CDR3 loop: CASSYLDVTEAFF. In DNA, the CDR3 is TGTGCCAGCAGTTACTTGGATGTGACTGAAGCTTTCTTT.

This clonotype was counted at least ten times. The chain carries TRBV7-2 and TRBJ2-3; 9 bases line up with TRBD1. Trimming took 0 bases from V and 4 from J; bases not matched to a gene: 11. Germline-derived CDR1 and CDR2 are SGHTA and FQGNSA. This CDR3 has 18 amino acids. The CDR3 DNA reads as TGTGCCAGCAGCTTAGCTGGACCCCGGGGACAGGGAGCAGATACGCAGTATTTT. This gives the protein CASSLAGPRGQGADTQYF.

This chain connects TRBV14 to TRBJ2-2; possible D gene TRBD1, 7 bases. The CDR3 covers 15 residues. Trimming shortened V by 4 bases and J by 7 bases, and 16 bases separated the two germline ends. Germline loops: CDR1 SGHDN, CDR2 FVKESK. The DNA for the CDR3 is TGTGCCAGCAGCCGCTCTAGGAGGGGGCACGGGGAGCTGTTTTTT. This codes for CASSRSRRGHGELFF. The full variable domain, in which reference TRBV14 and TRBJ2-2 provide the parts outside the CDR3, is EAGVTQFPSHSVIEKGQTVTLRCDPISGHDNLYWYRRVMGKEIKFLLHFVKESKQDESGMPNNRFLAERTGGTYSTLKVQPAELEDSGVYFCASSRSRRGHGELFFGEGSRLTVL.

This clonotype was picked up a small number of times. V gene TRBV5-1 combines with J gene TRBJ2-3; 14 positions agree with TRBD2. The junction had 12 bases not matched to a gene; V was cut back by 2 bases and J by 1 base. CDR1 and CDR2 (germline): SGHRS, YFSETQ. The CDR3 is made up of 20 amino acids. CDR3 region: CASSLGRLAGGITRTDTQYF. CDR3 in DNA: TGCGCCAGCAGCTTAGGTCGACTAGCGGGGGGGATTACCCGCACAGATACGCAGTATTTT.

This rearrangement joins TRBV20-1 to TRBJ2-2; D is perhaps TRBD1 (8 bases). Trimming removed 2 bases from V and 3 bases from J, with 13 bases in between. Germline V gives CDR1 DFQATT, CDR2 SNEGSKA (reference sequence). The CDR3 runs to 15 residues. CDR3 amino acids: CSARRTGRDTGELFF. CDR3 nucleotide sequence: TGCAGTGCTAGAAGGACAGGGAGGGACACCGGGGAGCTGTTTTTT.

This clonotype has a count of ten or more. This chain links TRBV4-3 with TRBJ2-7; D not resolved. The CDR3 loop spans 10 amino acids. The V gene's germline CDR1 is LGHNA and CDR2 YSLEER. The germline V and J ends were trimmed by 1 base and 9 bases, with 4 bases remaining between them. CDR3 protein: CASSQAMQYF. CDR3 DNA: TGCGCCAGCAGCCAAGCCATGCAGTACTTC.

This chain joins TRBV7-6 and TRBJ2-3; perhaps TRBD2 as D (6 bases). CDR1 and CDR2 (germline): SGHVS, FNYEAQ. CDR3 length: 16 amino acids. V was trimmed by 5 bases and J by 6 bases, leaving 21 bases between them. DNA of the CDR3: TGTGCCAGCAGCCTCGGGGGATGGGCACGCAGTGATACGCAGTATTTT. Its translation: CASSLGGWARSDTQYF.

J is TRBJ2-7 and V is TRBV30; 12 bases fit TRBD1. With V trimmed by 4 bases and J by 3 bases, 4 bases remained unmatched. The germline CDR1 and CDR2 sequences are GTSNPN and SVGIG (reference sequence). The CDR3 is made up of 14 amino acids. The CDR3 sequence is CAWNRDRGHYEQYF. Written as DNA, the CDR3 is TGTGCCTGGAACCGGGACAGGGGGCACTACGAGCAGTACTTC.

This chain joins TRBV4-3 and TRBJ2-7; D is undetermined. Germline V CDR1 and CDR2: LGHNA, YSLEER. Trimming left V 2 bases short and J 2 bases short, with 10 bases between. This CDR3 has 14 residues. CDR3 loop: CASSQYRAAYEQYF. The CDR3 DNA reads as TGCGCCAGCAGCCAATACAGAGCCGCCTACGAGCAGTACTTC.

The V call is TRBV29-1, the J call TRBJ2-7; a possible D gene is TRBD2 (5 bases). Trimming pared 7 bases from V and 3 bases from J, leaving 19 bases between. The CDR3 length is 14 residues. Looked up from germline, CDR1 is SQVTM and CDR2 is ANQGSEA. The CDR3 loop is CSGPRDRGHYEQYV. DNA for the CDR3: TGCAGCGGGCCTCGGGATCGTGGGCACTACGAGCAGTACGTC.

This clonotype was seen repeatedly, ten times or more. CDR3 protein: CASSVDWGDTQYF. Here the CDR3 DNA reads TGTGCCAGCAGCGTAGACTGGGGAGATACGCAGTATTTT. The chain links TRBV9 to TRBJ2-3; no clear D gene. Germline loops: CDR1 SGDLS, CDR2 YYNGEE. V was pared by 0 bases and J by 5 bases, with 7 bases between. This CDR3 comprises 13 residues.

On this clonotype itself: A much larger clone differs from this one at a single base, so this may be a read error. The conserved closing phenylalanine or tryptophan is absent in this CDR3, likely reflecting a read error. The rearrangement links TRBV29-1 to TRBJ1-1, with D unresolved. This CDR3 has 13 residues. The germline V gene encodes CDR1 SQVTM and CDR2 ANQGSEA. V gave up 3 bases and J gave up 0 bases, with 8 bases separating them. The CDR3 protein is CSVERQLNTEAFY. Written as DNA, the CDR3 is TGCAGCGTTGAGCGGCAGCTGAACACTGAAGCTTTCTAT.

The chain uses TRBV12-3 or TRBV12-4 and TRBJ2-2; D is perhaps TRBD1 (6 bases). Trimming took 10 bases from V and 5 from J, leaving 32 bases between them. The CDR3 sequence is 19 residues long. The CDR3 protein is CATQSLPKIVQGETGELFF. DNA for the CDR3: TGTGCCACCCAGAGCCTGCCGAAGATAGTACAGGGAGAGACCGGGGAGCTGTTTTTT.

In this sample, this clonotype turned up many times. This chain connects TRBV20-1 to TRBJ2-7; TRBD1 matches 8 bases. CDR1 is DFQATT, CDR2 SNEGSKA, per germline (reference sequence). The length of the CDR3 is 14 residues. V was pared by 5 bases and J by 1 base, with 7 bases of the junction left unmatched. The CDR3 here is CSALATGVSYEQYF. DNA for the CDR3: TGCAGTGCTCTCGCGACAGGGGTGTCCTACGAGCAGTACTTC.

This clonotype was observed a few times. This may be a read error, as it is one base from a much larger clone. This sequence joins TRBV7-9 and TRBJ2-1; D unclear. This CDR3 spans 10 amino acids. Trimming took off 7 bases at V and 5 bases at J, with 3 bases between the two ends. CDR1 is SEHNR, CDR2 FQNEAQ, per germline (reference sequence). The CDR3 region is CASNDNEQFF. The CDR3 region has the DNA TGTGCCAGCAACGACAATGAGCAGTTCTTC.

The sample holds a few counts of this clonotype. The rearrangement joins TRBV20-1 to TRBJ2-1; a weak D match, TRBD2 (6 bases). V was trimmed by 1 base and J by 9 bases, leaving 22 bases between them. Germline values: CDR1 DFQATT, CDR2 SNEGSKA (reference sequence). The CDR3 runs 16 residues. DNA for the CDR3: TGCAGTGCTAGAGTCCGAGGGGCGCAGCGGGCTGTTGAGCAGTTCTTC. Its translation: CSARVRGAQRAVEQFF.

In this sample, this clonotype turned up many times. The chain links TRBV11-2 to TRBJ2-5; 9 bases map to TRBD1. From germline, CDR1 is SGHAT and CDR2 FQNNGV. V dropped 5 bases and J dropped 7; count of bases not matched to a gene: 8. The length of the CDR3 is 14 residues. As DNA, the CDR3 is TGTGCCAGCAGCCCGGGACAGGGAATCGGGACCCAGTACTTC. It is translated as CASSPGQGIGTQYF.